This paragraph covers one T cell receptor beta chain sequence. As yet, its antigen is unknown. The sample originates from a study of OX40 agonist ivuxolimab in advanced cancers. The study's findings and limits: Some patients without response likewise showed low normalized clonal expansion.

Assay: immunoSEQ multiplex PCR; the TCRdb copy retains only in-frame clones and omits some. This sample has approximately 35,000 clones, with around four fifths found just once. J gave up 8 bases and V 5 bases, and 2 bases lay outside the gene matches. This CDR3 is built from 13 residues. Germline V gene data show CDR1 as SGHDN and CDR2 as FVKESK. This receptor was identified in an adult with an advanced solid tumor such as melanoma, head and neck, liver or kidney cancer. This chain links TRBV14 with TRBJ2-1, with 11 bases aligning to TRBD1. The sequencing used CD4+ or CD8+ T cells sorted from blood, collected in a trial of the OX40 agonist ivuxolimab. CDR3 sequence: CASSGTGGDEQFF. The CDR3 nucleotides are TGTGCCAGCAGCGGGACAGGGGGGGATGAGCAGTTCTTC.